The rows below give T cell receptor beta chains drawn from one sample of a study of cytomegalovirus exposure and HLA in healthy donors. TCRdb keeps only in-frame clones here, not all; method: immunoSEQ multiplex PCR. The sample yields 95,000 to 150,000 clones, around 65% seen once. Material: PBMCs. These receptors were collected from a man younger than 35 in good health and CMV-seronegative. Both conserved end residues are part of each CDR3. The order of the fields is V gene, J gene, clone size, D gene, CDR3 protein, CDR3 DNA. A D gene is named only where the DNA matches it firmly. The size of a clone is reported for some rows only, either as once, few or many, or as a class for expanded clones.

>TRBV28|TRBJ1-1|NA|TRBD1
CASSSRGRTEAFF
TGTGCCAGCAGTTCCAGGGGGCGGACTGAAGCTTTCTTT
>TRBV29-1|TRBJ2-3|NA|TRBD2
CSVVKEPSGRPDTQYF
TGCAGCGTTGTAAAAGAGCCAAGCGGGAGGCCAGATACGCAGTATTTT
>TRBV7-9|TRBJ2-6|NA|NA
CASSSDLLPGSGANVLTF
TGTGCCAGCAGCTCCGACCTTTTACCGGGATCTGGGGCCAACGTCCTGACTTTC
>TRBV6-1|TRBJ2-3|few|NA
CASSPTGSSTDTQYF
TGTGCCAGCAGTCCAACAGGATCTAGCACAGATACGCAGTATTTT
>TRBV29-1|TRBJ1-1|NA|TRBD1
CSVGWTGEPNTEAFF
TGCAGCGTTGGCTGGACAGGGGAGCCGAACACTGAAGCTTTCTTT
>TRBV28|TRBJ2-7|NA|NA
CASSFRTPYEQYF
TGTGCCAGCAGTTTTAGGACACCCTACGAGCAGTACTTC
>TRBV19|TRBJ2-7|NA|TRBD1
CASRRDRGDEQYF
TGTGCCAGTAGACGGGACAGGGGAGACGAGCAGTACTTC
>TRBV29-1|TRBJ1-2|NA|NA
CSVGGDGYTF
TGCAGCGTGGGGGGGGATGGCTACACCTTC
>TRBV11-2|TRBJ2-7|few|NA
CASTRDNSLPSTYEQYF
TGTGCCAGCACCCGGGACAATTCACTACCATCGACCTACGAGCAGTACTTC
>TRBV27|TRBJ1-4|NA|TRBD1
CASSTRGPGEKLFF
TGTGCCAGCAGTACCAGGGGGCCGGGTGAAAAACTGTTTTTT
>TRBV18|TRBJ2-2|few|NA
CASSPLPGGSGELFF
TGTGCCAGCTCACCACTTCCGGGTGGTTCCGGGGAGCTGTTTTTT
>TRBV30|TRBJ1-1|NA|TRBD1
CAWILGQGLAEAFF
TGTGCCTGGATCCTGGGACAGGGTCTCGCGGAAGCTTTCTTT
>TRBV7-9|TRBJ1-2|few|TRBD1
CASNRGFLYGYTF
TGTGCCAGTAACAGGGGCTTCCTCTATGGCTACACCTTC
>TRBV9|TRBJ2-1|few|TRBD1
CASSPRDRRTYNEQFF
TGTGCCAGCAGCCCAAGGGACAGGAGGACTTACAATGAGCAGTTCTTC
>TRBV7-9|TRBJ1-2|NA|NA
CASSSSGGNGYTF
TGTGCCAGCAGCTCTTCTGGAGGGAATGGCTACACCTTC
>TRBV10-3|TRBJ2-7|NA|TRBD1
CAISGPALGGNSYEQYF
TGTGCCATCAGTGGACCGGCTCTAGGGGGCAACTCCTACGAGCAGTACTTC
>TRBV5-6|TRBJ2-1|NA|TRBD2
CASSWGLANHEQFF
TGTGCCAGCAGCTGGGGACTAGCGAACCATGAGCAGTTCTTC
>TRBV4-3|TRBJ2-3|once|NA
CASSQVLQGFTDTQYF
TGCGCCAGCAGCCAAGTCCTCCAGGGGTTCACAGATACGCAGTATTTT
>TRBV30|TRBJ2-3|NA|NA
CAWGAQLPFSTDTQYF
TGTGCCTGGGGGGCGCAGCTTCCCTTTAGCACAGATACGCAGTATTTT
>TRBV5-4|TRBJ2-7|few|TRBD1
CASTSGGQVSYEQYF
TGTGCCAGCACTTCCGGGGGACAGGTATCCTACGAGCAGTACTTC
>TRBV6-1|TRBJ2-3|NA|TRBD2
CASSEVSGLTDTQYF
TGTGCCAGCAGTGAAGTTAGCGGGCTGACAGATACGCAGTATTTT
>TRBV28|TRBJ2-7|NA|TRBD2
CASSGLSLLAGDLYEQYF
TGTGCCAGCAGTGGCCTGTCTCTACTAGCGGGAGATTTGTACGAGCAGTACTTC
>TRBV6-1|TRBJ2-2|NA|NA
CASSDGRVGTGELFF
TGTGCCAGCAGTGATGGCAGGGTAGGCACCGGGGAGCTGTTTTTT
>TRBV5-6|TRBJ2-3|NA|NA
CASRGSPLSTDTQYF
TGTGCCAGCAGGGGCAGCCCCCTGAGCACAGATACGCAGTATTTT
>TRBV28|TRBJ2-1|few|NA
CASRRGAYNEQFF
TGTGCCAGCAGAAGAGGAGCTTACAATGAGCAGTTCTTC
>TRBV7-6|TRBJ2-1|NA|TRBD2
CASSSVLGGPKTSGRVNEQFF
TGTGCCAGCAGCTCTGTCCTAGGGGGACCGAAGACTAGCGGGAGGGTCAATGAGCAGTTCTTC
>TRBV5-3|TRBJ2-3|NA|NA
CARSFGFSASTDTQYF
TGTGCCAGAAGCTTCGGGTTTAGCGCTAGCACAGATACGCAGTATTTT
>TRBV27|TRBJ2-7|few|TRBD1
CASSFGTGDYEQYF
TGTGCCAGCAGTTTCGGGACAGGGGACTACGAGCAGTACTTC
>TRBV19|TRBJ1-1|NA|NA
CASRTPGGSATEAFF
TGTGCCAGTAGGACCCCTGGGGGGTCGGCCACTGAAGCTTTCTTT
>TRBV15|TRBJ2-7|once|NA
CATSRTGDTFHEQYF
TGTGCCACCAGCAGAACGGGAGATACCTTCCACGAGCAGTACTTC
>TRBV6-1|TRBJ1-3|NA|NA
CASSDRGHSGNTIYF
TGTGCCAGCAGTGACCGTGGACACTCTGGAAACACCATATATTTT
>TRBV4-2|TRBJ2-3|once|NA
CASSPRETDTQYF
TGTGCCAGCAGCCCTAGGGAGACAGATACGCAGTATTTT
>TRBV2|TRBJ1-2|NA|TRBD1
CASSLQGAGYGYTF
TGTGCCAGCAGTTTACAGGGGGCAGGGTATGGCTACACCTTC
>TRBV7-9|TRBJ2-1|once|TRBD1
CASSPGTGANNEQFF
TGTGCCAGCAGCCCCGGGACAGGGGCTAACAATGAGCAGTTCTTC
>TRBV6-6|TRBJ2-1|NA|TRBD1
CASSRRQGRDEQFF
TGTGCCAGCAGCCGCCGACAGGGGCGGGATGAGCAGTTCTTC
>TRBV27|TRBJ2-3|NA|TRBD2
CASSLGREGLRDTQYF
TGTGCCAGCAGTTTAGGGCGGGAGGGACTGAGGGATACGCAGTATTTT
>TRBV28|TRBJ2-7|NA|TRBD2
CASSFGTSGRTEQYF
TGTGCCAGCAGTTTTGGGACTAGCGGGAGAACTGAGCAGTACTTC
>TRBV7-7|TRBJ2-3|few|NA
CASSLVPGDTQYF
TGTGCCAGCAGCTTAGTTCCGGGAGATACGCAGTATTTT
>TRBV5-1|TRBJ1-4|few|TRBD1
CASSLVSVGTGINEKLFF
TGCGCCAGCAGCTTGGTATCCGTCGGGACAGGGATTAATGAAAAACTGTTTTTT
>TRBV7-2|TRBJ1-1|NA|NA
CASSESLDTEAFF
TGTGCCAGCAGCGAGTCCTTGGACACTGAAGCTTTCTTT
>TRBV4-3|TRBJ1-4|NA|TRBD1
CASSQGQGNEKLFF
TGCGCCAGCAGCCAGGGACAGGGGAATGAAAAACTGTTTTTT
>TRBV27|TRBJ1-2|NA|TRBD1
CASRPDRDYGYTF
TGTGCCAGCCGGCCAGACAGGGACTATGGCTACACCTTC
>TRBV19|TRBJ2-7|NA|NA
CASRDSQRDEQYF
TGTGCCAGTAGGGACTCCCAGAGGGACGAGCAGTACTTC
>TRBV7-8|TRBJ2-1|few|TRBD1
CASRTGQGNYNEQFF
TGTGCCAGCAGGACGGGACAGGGGAACTACAATGAGCAGTTCTTC
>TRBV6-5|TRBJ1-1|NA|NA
CASSYSETNTEAFF
TGTGCCAGCAGTTACTCGGAGACGAACACTGAAGCTTTCTTT
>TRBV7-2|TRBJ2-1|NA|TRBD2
CASSLGNSGRARFF
TGTGCCAGCAGCTTAGGGAATAGCGGGAGGGCCCGGTTCTTC
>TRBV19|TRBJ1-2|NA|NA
CASSIDRSYGYTF
TGTGCCAGTAGTATCGACAGGAGTTATGGCTACACCTTC
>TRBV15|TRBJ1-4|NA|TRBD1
CATSSPGQGDEKLFF
TGTGCCACCAGCAGTCCGGGACAGGGGGATGAAAAACTGTTTTTT
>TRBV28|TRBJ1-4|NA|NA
CASSLRTGSKLFF
TGTGCCAGCAGTTTAAGAACCGGGAGCAAACTGTTTTTT
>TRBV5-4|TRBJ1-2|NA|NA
CASSLAGGWGGYTF
TGTGCCAGCAGCTTGGCCGGGGGTTGGGGAGGCTACACCTTC
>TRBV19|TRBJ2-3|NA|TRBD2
CASSHISQLAGVLTDTQYF
TGTGCCAGTAGCCATATATCCCAACTAGCGGGAGTCCTCACAGATACGCAGTATTTT
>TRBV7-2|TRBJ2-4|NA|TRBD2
CASSLEGLAGGLAKNIQYF
TGTGCCAGCAGCTTAGAGGGTCTAGCGGGCGGACTAGCCAAAAACATTCAGTACTTC
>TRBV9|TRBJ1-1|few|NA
CASSVGGGGTEAFF
TGTGCCAGCAGCGTAGGCGGGGGAGGCACTGAAGCTTTCTTT
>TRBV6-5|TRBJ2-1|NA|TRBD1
CASSPTGGPYNEQFF
TGTGCCAGCAGTCCCACAGGGGGCCCCTACAATGAGCAGTTCTTC